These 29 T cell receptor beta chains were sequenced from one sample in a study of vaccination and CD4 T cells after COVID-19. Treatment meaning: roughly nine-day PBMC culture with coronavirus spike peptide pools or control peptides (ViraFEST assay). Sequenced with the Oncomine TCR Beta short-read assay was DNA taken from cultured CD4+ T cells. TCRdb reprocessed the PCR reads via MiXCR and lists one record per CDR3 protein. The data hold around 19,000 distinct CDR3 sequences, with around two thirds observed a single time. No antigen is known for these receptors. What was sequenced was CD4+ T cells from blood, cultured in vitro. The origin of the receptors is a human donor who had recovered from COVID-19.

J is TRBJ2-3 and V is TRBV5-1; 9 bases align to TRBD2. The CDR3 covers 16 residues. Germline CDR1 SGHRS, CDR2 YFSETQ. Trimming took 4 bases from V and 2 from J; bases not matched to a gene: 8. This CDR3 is CASSQTSGGVTDTQYF. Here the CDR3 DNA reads TGCGCCAGCAGCCAGACTAGCGGAGGGGTCACAGATACGCAGTATTTT.

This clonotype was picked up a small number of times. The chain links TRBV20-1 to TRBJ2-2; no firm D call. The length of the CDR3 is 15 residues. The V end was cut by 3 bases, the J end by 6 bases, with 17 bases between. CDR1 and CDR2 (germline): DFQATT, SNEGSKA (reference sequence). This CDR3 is CSARGGPSSAGELFF. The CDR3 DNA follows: TGCAGTGCTAGGGGCGGTCCCAGTTCCGCCGGGGAGCTGTTTTTT.

The CDR3 reads CASSLFGTASYEQYF. CDR3 coding DNA: TGTGCCAGCAGCTTATTTGGGACAGCTTCCTACGAGCAGTACTTC. This chain links TRBV7-3 with TRBJ2-7, with TRBD1 matching over 7 bases. The germline V gene encodes CDR1 SGHTA and CDR2 FQGTGA. CDR3 length equals 15 residues. After removal of 2 bases from V and 1 base from J, the junction contained 5 bases not matched to a gene.

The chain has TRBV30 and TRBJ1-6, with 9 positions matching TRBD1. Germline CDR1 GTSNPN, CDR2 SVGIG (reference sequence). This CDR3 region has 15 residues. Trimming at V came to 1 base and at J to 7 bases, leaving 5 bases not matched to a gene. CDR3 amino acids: CAWSAGQGINSPLHF. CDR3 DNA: TGTGCCTGGAGTGCCGGACAGGGGATAAATTCACCCCTCCACTTT.

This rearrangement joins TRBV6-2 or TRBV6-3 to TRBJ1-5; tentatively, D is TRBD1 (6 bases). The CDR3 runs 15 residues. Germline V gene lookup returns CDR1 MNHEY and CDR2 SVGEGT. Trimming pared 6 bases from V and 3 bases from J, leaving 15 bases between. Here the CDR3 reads CASSQGGGLNQPQHF. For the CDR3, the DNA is TGTGCCAGCAGCCAGGGTGGGGGCCTCAATCAGCCCCAGCATTTT.

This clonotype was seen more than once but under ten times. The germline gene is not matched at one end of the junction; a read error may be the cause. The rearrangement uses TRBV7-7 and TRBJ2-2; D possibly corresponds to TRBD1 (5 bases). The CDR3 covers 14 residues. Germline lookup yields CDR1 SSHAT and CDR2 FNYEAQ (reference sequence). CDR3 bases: TGTGCTAGCAGCTTAGCAGGGAATCCCGGGGAGCTGTTTTTT. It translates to CASSLAGNPGELFF.

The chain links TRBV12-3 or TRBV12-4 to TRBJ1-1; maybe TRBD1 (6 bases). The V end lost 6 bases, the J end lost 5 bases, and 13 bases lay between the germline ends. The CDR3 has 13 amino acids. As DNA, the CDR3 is TGTGCCAGCAGCCGTATCAGGGGTACTGAAGCTTTCTTT. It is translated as CASSRIRGTEAFF.

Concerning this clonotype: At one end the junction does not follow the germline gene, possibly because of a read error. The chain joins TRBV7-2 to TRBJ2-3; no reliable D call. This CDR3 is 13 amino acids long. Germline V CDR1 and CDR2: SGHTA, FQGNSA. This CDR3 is CASSLVSIDTQYF. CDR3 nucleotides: TGTGCCAGCAGCTTAGTCAGCATAGATACGCAGTATTTT.

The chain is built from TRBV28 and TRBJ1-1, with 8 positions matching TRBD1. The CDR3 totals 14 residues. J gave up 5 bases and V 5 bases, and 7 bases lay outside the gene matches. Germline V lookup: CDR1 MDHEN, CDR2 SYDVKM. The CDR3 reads CASSAPQGVTEAFF. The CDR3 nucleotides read TGTGCCAGCAGTGCCCCACAGGGGGTGACTGAAGCTTTCTTT. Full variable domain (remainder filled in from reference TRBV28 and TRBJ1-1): DVKVTQSSRYLVKRTGEKVFLECVQDMDHENMFWYRQDPGLGLRLIYFSYDVKMKEKGDIPEGYSVSREKKERFSLILESASTNQTSMYLCASSAPQGVTEAFFGQGTRLTVV.

CDR3 sequence (DNA): TGCAGTGCTAGAGATAGTCATACCAGGGGCTCCTACAATGAGCAGTTCTTC. It translates to CSARDSHTRGSYNEQFF. V usage is TRBV20-1 and J usage is TRBJ2-1; a possible D gene is TRBD1 (6 bases). The germline V and J ends were trimmed by 0 bases and 0 bases, with 15 bases remaining between them. Germline V lookup: CDR1 DFQATT, CDR2 SNEGSKA (reference sequence). This CDR3 comprises 17 residues.

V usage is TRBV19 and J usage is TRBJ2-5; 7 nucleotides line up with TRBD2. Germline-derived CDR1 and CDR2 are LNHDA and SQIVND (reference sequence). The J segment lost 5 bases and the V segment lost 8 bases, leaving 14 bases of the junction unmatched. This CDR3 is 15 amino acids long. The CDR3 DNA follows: TGTGCCAGTGGGGTTGCTGCGGGAGTCGGGGAGACCCAGTACTTC. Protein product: CASGVAAGVGETQYF.

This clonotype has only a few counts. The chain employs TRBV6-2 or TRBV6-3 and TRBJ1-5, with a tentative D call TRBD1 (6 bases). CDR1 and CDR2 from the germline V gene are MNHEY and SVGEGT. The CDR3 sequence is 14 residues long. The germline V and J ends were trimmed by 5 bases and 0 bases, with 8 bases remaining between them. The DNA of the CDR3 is TGTGCCAGCAGTACACAGGGTAGCAATCAGCCCCAGCATTTT. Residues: CASSTQGSNQPQHF.

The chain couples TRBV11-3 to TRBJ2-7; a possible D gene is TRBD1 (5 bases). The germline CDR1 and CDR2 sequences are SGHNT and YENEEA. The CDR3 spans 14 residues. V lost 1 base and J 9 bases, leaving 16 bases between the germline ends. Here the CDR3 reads CASSLVGPIKGQYF. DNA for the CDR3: TGTGCCAGCAGCTTAGTGGGGCCTATTAAGGGGCAGTACTTC.

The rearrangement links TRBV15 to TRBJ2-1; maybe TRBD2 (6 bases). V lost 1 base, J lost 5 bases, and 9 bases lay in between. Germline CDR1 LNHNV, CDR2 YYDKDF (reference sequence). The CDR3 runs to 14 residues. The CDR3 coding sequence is TGTGCCACCAGCAGAGGTTGGACTAACAATGAGCAGTTCTTC. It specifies CATSRGWTNNEQFF.

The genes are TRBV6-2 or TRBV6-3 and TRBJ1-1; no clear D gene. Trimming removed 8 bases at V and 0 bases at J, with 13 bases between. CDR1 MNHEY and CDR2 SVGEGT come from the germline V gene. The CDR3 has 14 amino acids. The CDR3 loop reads CASLIHPLNTEAFF. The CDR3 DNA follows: TGTGCCAGCCTAATACACCCACTGAACACTGAAGCTTTCTTT.

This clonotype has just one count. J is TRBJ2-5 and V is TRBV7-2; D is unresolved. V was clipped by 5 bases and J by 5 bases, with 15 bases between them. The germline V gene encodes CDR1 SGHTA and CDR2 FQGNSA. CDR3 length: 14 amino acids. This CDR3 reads CASSRLEFSETQYF. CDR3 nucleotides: TGTGCCAGCAGCCGTTTAGAGTTCTCGGAGACCCAGTACTTC.

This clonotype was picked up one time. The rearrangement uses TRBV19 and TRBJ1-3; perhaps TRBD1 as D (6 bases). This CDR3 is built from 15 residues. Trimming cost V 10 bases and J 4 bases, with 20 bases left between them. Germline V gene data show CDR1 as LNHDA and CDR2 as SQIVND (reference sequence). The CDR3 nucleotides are TGTGCCACAGGGGTACCCGGAGGGAAGGGAAACACCATATATTTT. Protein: CATGVPGGKGNTIYF.

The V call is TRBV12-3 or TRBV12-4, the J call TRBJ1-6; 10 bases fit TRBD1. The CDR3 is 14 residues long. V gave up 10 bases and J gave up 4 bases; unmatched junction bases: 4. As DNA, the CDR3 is TGTGCCATCCGGACAGGGGGGTATAATTCACCCCTCCACTTT. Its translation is CAIRTGGYNSPLHF.

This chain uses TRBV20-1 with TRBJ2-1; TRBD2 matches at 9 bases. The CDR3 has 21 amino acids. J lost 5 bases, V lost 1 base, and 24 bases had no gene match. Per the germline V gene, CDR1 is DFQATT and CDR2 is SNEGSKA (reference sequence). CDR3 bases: TGCAGTGCTAGAGCGGGAATCGGAGCGGGAGGCCCTAGTCGATCCCACAATGAGCAGTTCTTC. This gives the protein CSARAGIGAGGPSRSHNEQFF.

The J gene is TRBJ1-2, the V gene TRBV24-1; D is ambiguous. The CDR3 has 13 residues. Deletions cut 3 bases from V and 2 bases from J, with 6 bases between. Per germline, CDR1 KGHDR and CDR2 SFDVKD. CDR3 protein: CATSDDTNYGYTF. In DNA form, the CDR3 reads TGTGCCACCAGTGATGACACAAACTATGGCTACACCTTC.

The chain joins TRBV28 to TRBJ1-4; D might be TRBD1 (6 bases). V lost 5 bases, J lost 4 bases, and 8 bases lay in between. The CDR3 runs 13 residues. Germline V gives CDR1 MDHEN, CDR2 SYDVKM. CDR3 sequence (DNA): TGTGCCAGCAGTACAGGGCTTAATGAAAAACTGTTTTTT. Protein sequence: CASSTGLNEKLFF. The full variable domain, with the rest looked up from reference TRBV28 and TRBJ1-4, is DVKVTQSSRYLVKRTGEKVFLECVQDMDHENMFWYRQDPGLGLRLIYFSYDVKMKEKGDIPEGYSVSREKKERFSLILESASTNQTSMYLCASSTGLNEKLFFGSGTQLSVL.

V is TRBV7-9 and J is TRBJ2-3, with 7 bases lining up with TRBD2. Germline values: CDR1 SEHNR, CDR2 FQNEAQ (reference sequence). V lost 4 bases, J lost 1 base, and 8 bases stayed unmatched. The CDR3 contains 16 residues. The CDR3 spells CASSSGLSQRTDTQYF. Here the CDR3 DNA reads TGTGCCAGCAGCTCGGGACTAAGCCAACGCACAGATACGCAGTATTTT.

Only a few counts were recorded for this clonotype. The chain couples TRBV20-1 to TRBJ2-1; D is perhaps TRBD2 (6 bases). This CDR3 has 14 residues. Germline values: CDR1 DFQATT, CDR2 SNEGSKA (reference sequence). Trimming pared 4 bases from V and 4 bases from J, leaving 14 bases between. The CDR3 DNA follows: TGCAGTGCTAACCCGGTGGGGACTTACAATGAGCAGTTCTTC. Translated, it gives CSANPVGTYNEQFF.

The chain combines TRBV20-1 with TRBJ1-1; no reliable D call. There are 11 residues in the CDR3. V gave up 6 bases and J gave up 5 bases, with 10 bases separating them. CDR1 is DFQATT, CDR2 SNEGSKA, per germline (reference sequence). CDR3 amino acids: CSARRKTEAFF. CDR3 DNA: TGCAGTGCCCGAAGGAAGACTGAAGCTTTCTTT.

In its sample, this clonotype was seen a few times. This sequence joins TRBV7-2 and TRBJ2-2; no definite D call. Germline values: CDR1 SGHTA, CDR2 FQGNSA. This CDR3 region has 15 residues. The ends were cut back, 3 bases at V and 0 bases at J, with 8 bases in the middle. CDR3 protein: CASSLYVPNTGELFF. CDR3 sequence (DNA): TGTGCCAGCAGCTTGTACGTCCCGAACACCGGGGAGCTGTTTTTT.

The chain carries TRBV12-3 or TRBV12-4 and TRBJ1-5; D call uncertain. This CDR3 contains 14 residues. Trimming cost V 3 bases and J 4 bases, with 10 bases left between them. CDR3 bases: TGTGCCAGCAGTTTTCAGGCGCGGAATCAGCCCCAGCATTTT. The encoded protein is CASSFQARNQPQHF.

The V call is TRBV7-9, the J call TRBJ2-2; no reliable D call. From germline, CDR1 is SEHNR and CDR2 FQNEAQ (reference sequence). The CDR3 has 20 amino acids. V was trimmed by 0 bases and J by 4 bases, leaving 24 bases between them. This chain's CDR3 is CASSLACLYPAQRFTGELFF. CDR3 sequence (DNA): TGTGCCAGCAGCTTAGCGTGCCTCTACCCGGCCCAGCGCTTCACCGGGGAGCTGTTTTTT. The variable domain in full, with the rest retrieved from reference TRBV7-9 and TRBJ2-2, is DTGVSQNPRHKITKRGQNVTFRCDPISEHNRLYWYRQTLGQGPEFLTYFQNEAQLEKSRLLSDRFSAERPKGSFSTLEIQRTEQGDSAMYLCASSLACLYPAQRFTGELFFGEGSRLTVL.

CDR3 bases: TGTGCCAGCAGCTCAGGGGACAGGGGGCCCTACGAGCAGTACTTC. This sequence encodes CASSSGDRGPYEQYF. The V gene is TRBV11-2, the J gene TRBJ2-7, with 12 bases that match TRBD1. CDR1 is SGHAT and CDR2 is FQNNGV in the germline V gene. V lost 4 bases to trimming and J lost 2 bases; unmatched junction nucleotides: 3. CDR3 size: 15 residues.

In DNA, the CDR3 is TGTGCCAGCAGCTTGACACCGACCCCTAATAACTATGGCTACACCTTC. This translates into CASSLTPTPNNYGYTF. The J gene is TRBJ1-2, the V gene TRBV11-2; D gene ambiguous. Trimming removed 3 bases at V and 1 base at J, with 15 bases between. This CDR3 has 16 amino acids. Germline CDR1 SGHAT, CDR2 FQNNGV.